Described below is a single TCR beta chain sequence and its context. Its target is unknown. At one of its ends the junction is not consistent with the germline gene, which may arise from a read error. Each patient went into thyroid surgery without having received any treatment. From germline, CDR1 is MNHNY and CDR2 SVGAGI (reference sequence). The CDR3 loop spans 17 amino acids. This record comes from a study of metastatic and nonmetastatic thyroid tumors. For the study at large: Repertoires from malignant and benign thyroid patients were compared across blood and tumor or nodule tissue. Overall study results and limits: A significant increase in TCR beta diversity was reportedly seen in malignant thyroid tumors relative to benign nodules, in blood and tumor.

Original handling: It was from CDR3 differences across clinicopathological groups that a distant-metastasis classifier for papillary thyroid cancer was built. TCRdb redid the clone calls on the PCR reads using MiXCR. Here the V and J calls rest on TCRdb's processing, not on the authors' analysis. The table lists roughly 6,900 clones, approximately 30% of them singletons. What was sequenced was adjacent normal tissue. This clonotype was obtained from a male donor with papillary thyroid cancer or a benign thyroid nodule (not recorded which). Some clones in this sample may be carry-over from other donors' samples. The gene calls are TRBV6-6 and TRBJ2-7; 11 nucleotides align to TRBD2. The DNA for the CDR3 is TGTGCCAGCATTTACAAGAGGGTAGCGGGAGGGTACTACGAGCAGTACTTC. This translates into CASIYKRVAGGYYEQYF.